The clone carrying this T cell receptor (beta chain) appeared many times. Its antigen is undetermined. RNA transcripts provided the template for amplifying TCR beta CDR3 regions. An opening RT-PCR round employed HTBI primers and preceded a second-round multiplex PCR. TCRdb redid the calling of the multiplex PCR reads with MiXCR, one entry per CDR3 protein. The data hold about 620,000 distinct CDR3 sequences, with 20% to 25% observed a single time. Cases classed as stable hyperthyroidism had no ophthalmopathy within 18 months of follow-up. What supplied the PBMCs was 10 ml of fresh peripheral blood. The V and J ends lost 5 bases and 6 bases respectively, with 14 bases between them. This CDR3 region has 13 residues. This sample was taken from a study of Graves' ophthalmopathy and Graves' hyperthyroidism. Findings and limits, study-wide: The study's model predicted ophthalmopathy progression at about 68% sensitivity and about 72% specificity.

Sequencing input: peripheral blood. V gene TRBV12-3 or TRBV12-4 combines with J gene TRBJ2-7, with D possibly TRBD1 on 6 matching bases. The origin of this receptor is a woman between 18 and 29 years old with stable Graves' hyperthyroidism. Some clones in this sample may be carry-over from other donors' samples. CDR3 amino acids: CASSAPTGLEQYF. The CDR3 nucleotides read TGTGCCAGCAGTGCCCCCACAGGGCTCGAGCAGTACTTC.